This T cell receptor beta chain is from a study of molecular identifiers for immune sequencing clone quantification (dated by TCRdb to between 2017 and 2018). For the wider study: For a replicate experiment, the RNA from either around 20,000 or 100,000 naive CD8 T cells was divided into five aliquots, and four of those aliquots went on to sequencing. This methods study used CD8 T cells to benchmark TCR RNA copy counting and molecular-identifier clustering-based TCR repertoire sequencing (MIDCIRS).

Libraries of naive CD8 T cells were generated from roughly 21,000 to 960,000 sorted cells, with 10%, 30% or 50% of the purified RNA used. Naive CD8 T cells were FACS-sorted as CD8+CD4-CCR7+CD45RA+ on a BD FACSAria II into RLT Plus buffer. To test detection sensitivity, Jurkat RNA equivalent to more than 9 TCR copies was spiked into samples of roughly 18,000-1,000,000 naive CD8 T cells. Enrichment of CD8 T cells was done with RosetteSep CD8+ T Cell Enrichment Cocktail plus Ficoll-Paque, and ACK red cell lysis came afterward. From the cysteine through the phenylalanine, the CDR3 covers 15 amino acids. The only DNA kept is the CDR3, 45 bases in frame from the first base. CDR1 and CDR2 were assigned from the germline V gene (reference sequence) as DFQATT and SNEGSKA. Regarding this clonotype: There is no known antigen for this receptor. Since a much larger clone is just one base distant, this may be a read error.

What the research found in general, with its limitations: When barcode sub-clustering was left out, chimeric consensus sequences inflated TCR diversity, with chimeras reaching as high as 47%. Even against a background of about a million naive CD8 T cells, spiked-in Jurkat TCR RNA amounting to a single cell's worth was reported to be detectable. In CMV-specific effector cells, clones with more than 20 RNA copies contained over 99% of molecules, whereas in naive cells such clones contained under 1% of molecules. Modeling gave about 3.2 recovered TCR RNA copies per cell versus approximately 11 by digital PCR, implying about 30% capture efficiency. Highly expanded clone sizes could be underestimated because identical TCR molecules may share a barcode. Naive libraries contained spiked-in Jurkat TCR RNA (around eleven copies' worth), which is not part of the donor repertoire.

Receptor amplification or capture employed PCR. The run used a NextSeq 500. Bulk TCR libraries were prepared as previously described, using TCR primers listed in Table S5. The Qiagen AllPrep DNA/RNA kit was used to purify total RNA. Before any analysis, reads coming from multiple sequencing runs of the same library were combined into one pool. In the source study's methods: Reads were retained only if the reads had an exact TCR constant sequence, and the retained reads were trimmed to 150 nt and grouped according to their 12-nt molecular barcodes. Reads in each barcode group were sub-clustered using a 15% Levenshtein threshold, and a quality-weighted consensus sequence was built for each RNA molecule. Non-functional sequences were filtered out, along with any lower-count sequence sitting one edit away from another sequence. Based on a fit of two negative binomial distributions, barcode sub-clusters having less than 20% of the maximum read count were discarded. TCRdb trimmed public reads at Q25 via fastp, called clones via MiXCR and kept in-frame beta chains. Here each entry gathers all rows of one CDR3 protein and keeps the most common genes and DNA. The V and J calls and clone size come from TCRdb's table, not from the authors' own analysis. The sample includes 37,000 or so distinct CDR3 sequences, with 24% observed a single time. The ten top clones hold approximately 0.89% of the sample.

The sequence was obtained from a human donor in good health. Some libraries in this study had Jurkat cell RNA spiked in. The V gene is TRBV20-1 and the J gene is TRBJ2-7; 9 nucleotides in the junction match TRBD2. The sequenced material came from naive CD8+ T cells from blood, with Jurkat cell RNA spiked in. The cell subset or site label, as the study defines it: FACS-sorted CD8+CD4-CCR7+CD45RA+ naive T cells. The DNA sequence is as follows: TGCAGTGCTAGAGTACTAGCGGGTCCGACCTACGAGCCGTACTTC. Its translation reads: CSARVLAGPTYEPYF.